This T cell receptor beta chain originates from a study of vaccination and CD4 T cells after COVID-19. About the study: Overlapping peptides of the spike proteins of SARS-CoV-2, HCoV-NL63, HCoV-OC43 and HCoV-229E were used for cell stimulation. Findings and caveats of the study: Among reactive clones from convalescent patients, a median 86.3% appeared only post-vaccination.

Once obtained from cultured CD4+ T cells, the DNA was sequenced using the Oncomine TCR Beta short-read assay. Each CDR3 protein is one row after TCRdb ran MiXCR on the PCR reads. The repertoire holds approximately 21,000 distinct CDR3 sequences, with approximately 26% as singletons. A remark on this clonotype: Its antigen is still unknown.

The V and J ends lost 1 base and 6 bases respectively, with 11 bases between them. This CDR3 spans 14 amino acids. Stated treatment: approximately nine-day PBMC culture with coronavirus spike peptide pools or control peptides (ViraFEST assay). T cells were expanded with peptide pools, and expanded clonotypes were identified by TCR sequencing. The dates of positive PCR tests extended from March through December 2020 and came before the US Alpha, Beta and Delta variants. This chain connects TRBV12-3 or TRBV12-4 to TRBJ2-3, with D perhaps given as TRBD1 or TRBD2 (5 bases each). The sequenced material came from cultured CD4+ T cells from blood. This receptor was taken from a human donor with COVID-19. The CDR3 nucleotides are TGTGCCAGCAGTTTAGGCCTAGGGGAGGATACGCAGTATTTT. Amino acids: CASSLGLGEDTQYF.